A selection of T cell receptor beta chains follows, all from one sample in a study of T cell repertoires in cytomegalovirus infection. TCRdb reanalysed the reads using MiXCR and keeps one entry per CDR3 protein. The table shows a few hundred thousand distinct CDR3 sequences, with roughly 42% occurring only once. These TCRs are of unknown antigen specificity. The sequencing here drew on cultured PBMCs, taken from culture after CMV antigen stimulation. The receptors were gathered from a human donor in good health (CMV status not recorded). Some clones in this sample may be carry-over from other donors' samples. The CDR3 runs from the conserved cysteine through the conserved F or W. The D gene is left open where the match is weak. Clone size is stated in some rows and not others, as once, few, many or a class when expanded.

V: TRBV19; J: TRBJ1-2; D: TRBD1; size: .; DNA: TGTGCCAGTAGTACCGGACAGGGAATCAACTATGGCTACACCTTC; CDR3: CASSTGQGINYGYTF
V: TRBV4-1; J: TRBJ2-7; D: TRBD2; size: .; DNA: TGCGCCAGCAGCCAAGATAGCGGGAGGGCCGTTTCCTACGAGCAGTACTTC; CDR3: CASSQDSGRAVSYEQYF
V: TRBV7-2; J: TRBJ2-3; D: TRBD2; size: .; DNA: TGTGCCAGCAGCTCACGATACGGACTAGCCGGGAGTAGCACAGATACGCAGTATTTT; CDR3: CASSSRYGLAGSSTDTQYF
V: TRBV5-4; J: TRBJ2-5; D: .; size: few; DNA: TGTGCCAGCAGCCCTAGAAATAGACAGACTCTCGGGTCACAAGAGACCCAGTACTTC; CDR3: CASSPRNRQTLGSQETQYF
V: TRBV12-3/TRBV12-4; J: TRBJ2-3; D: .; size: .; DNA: TGTGCCAGCAGTCCTACAGGGTACGGTGCAGATACGCAGTATTTT; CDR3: CASSPTGYGADTQYF
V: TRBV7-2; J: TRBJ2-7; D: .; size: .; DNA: TGTGCCAGCAGCTTAGGCGCCGGCCGCTCCTACGAGCAGTACTTC; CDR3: CASSLGAGRSYEQYF
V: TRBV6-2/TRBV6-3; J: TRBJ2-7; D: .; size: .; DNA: TGTGCCAGCAGTTACAATTCGGACAAAGGGAACTACGAGCAGTACTTC; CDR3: CASSYNSDKGNYEQYF
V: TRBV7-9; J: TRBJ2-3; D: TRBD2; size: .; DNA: TGTGCCAGCCATAGCGGGGGGCCAGATACGCAGTATTTT; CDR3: CASHSGGPDTQYF
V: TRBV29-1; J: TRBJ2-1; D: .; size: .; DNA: TGCAGCGCTCCGGACCACGGTGCCTACAATGAGCAGTTCTTC; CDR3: CSAPDHGAYNEQFF
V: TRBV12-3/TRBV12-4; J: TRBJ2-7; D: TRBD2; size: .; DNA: TGTGCCAGCAGAGGACTAGCGGGAATACTATCCTACGAGCAGTACTTC; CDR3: CASRGLAGILSYEQYF
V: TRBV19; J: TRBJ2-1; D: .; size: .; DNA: TGTGCCAGTAGTAACCGGGACTCCGGTGCTTACAATGAGCAGTTCTTC; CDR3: CASSNRDSGAYNEQFF
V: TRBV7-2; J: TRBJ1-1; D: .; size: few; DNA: TGTGCCAGCAGCCCTAACCTGGTCATGGACACTGAAGCTTTCTTT; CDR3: CASSPNLVMDTEAFF
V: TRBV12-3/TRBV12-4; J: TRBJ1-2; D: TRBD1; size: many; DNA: TGTGCCAGCAGCTTGACAGGGTATGGCTACACCTTC; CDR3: CASSLTGYGYTF
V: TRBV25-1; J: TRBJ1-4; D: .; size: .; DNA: TGTGCCAGCAGTGAATTGGAATATAGGAGTGAAAAACTGTTTTTT; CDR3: CASSELEYRSEKLFF
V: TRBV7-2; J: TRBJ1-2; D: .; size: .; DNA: TGTGCCAGCAGCTTAGGTGGGGCGGGAGCGTATGGCTACACCTTC; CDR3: CASSLGGAGAYGYTF
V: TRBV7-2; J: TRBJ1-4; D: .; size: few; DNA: TGTGCCAGCAGCTTATATCCCGAAAAACTGTTTTTT; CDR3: CASSLYPEKLFF
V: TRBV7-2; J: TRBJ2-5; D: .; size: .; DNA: TGTGCCAGCAGCTTTAGGGGGGGGCCAGAGACCCAGTACTTC; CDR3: CASSFRGGPETQYF
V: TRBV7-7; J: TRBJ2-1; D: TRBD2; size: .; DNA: TGTGCCAGCAGTCCGGAGGGAGGGTACAATGAGCAGTTCTTC; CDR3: CASSPEGGYNEQFF
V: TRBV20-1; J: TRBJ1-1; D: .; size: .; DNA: TGCAGTGCTAATGGGGGGCAAACTGAAGCTTTCTTT; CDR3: CSANGGQTEAFF
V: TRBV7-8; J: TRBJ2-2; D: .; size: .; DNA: TGTGCCAGCAGCTTAGCTCGCGTGTCCGGGGAGCTGTTTTTT; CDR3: CASSLARVSGELFF
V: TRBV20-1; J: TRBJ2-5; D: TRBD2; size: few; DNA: TGCAGTGCTAGACTAGCGGGGCAAGAGACCCAGTACTTC; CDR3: CSARLAGQETQYF
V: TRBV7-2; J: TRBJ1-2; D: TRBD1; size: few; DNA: TGTGCCAGCAGTCCCGGGACAGGGATCTATTACACCTTC; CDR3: CASSPGTGIYYTF
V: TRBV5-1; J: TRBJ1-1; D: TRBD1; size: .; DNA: TGCGCCAGCAGCTTGGAAGGGGACAGGGGCGGAGGAGCTTTCTTT; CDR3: CASSLEGDRGGGAFF
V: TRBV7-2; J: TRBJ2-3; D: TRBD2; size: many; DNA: TGTGCCAGCAGCGGGGGGGACTCCTCCGCAACAGATACGCAGTATTTT; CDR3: CASSGGDSSATDTQYF
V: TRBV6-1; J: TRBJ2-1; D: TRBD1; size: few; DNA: TGTGCCAGCAGCCCGTTTCCCGGGACAGGGGGAGGTGAGCAGTTCTTC; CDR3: CASSPFPGTGGGEQFF
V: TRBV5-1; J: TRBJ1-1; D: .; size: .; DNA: TGCGCCAGCAGCTGGGTCCAGGGGCGGGGGGGCACTGAAGCTTTCTTT; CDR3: CASSWVQGRGGTEAFF
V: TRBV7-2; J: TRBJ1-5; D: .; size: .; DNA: TGTGCCAGCAGTGTAGTGCAGGGAGGAGGGCCCCAGCATTTT; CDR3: CASSVVQGGGPQHF
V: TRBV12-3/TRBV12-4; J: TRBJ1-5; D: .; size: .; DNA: TGTGCCACAAACCTGGGTGGGCCCAATCAGCCCCAGCATTTT; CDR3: CATNLGGPNQPQHF